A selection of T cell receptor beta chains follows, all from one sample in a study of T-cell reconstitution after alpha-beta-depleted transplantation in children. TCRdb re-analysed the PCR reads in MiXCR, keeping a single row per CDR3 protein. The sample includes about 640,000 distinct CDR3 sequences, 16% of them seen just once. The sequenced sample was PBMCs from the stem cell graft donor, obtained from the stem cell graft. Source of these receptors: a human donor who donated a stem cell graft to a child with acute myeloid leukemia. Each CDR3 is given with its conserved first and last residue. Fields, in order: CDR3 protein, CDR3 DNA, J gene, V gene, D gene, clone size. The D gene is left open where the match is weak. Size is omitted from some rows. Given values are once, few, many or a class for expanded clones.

CDR3: CSASYVTSGGPPDTQYF
DNA: TGCAGTGCTAGCTACGTGACTAGCGGGGGGCCCCCAGATACGCAGTATTTT
J: TRBJ2-3
V: TRBV20-1
D: TRBD2
size: many

CDR3: CATSKPRVGTEAFF
DNA: TGTGCCACCTCAAAACCCAGGGTAGGAACTGAAGCTTTCTTT
J: TRBJ1-1
V: TRBV28
D: -
size: -

CDR3: CSALGRERGTGELFF
DNA: TGCAGTGCCTTGGGGAGAGAAAGGGGGACCGGGGAGCTGTTTTTT
J: TRBJ2-2
V: TRBV20-1
D: -
size: many

CDR3: CAASGDYNEQFF
DNA: TGTGCCGCGTCAGGGGATTACAATGAGCAGTTCTTC
J: TRBJ2-1
V: TRBV24-1
D: -
size: many

CDR3: CASSPPGLGEDTQYF
DNA: TGTGCCAGCAGCCCTCCCGGATTAGGTGAAGATACGCAGTATTTT
J: TRBJ2-3
V: TRBV7-9
D: -
size: -

CDR3: CSATGQNTEAFF
DNA: TGCAGTGCTACTGGTCAGAACACTGAAGCTTTCTTT
J: TRBJ1-1
V: TRBV20-1
D: -
size: many

CDR3: CASSHLMGQGARWETQYF
DNA: TGCGCCAGCAGCCACCTGATGGGACAGGGGGCTCGGTGGGAGACCCAGTACTTC
J: TRBJ2-5
V: TRBV4-1
D: TRBD1
size: -

CDR3: CATSVGLVNTGELFF
DNA: TGTGCCACCAGTGTCGGACTTGTAAACACCGGGGAGCTGTTTTTT
J: TRBJ2-2
V: TRBV24-1
D: -
size: many

CDR3: CSGLGQGPYNEQFF
DNA: TGCAGTGGCCTAGGACAGGGACCTTACAATGAGCAGTTCTTC
J: TRBJ2-1
V: TRBV20-1
D: TRBD1
size: many

CDR3: CASSLILGNEQFF
DNA: TGCGCCAGCAGCTTAATCCTCGGAAATGAGCAGTTCTTC
J: TRBJ2-1
V: TRBV5-1
D: -
size: few